The 2 T cell receptor beta chains reported below all come from one sample, sequenced in a study of cytomegalovirus exposure and HLA in healthy donors. 13 Jbeta primers and 60 Vbeta primers were used for the PCR. Here immunoSEQ multiplex PCR was the method, and the copy in TCRdb shows in-frame clones only, minus some. The sample contains around 130,000 clones, 81% of which appear only once. The sample was PBMCs. Source of these receptors: a young man in good health and CMV-seronegative.

The chain is built from TRBV4-1 and TRBJ1-2; unclear D gene. This CDR3 has 14 residues. Trimming took 2 bases from V and 3 from J, leaving 10 bases between them. The V gene's germline CDR1 is MGHRA and CDR2 YSYEKL. CDR3 sequence (DNA): TGCGCCAGCAGCCAATCTCACAGAGACTATGGCTACACCTTC. Translated, it gives CASSQSHRDYGYTF.

The genes are TRBV30 and TRBJ1-4, with a tentative D call TRBD1 (6 bases). CDR3 length: 14 amino acids. V was shortened by 4 bases and J by 0 bases, with 9 bases between the two germline ends. The germline V gene encodes CDR1 GTSNPN and CDR2 SVGIG (reference sequence). The DNA for the CDR3 is TGTGCCTGGACCGCAGGGGCAACTAATGAAAAACTGTTTTTT. Encoded protein: CAWTAGATNEKLFF.